The present entry profiles one TCR beta chain with its context. Its specificity is unknown. The sample comes from a study of blood T cells in healthy people across ages. Study-level findings and limits: Long-lived donors carried more naive CD4+ cells and greater diversity than aged donors. A conclusive naive versus antigen-experienced comparison was prevented by the unsorted PBMCs.

The CDR3 runs to 15 residues. The trim removed 1 base at V and 8 bases at J, leaving 2 bases unmatched. Combining a sample-barcoded 5' primer with a J-beta primer mix, a second PCR ran for roughly 7 to 11 cycles. Using its own MiXCR run on the 5' RACE reads, TCRdb lists one record per CDR3 protein. The repertoire holds approximately 600,000 distinct CDR3 sequences, with around three fifths as singletons. The J gene is TRBJ2-1, the V gene TRBV12-3 or TRBV12-4; TRBD2 aligns across 13 bases. The clonotype was recovered from a man between 60 and 70 years old in good health. Sequences were obtained from blood. The CDR3 loop reads CASSLVGLAGDEQFF. CDR3 DNA sequence: TGTGCCAGCAGTTTAGTCGGACTAGCGGGGGATGAGCAGTTCTTC.